The TCR beta chain under discussion was sequenced for a study of cytomegalovirus exposure and HLA in healthy donors (dated by TCRdb to between 2016 and 2019). In the study overall: An earlier analysis of some 600 of the donors reported about 260 Gb of sequence data and 117 million unique TCR beta sequences obtained from about 179 million T cells. Rather than using new phenotypic data, the later analysis identified candidate immune exposures from TCR beta sequences and from how often those sequences occurred across donors. To predict cytomegalovirus infection status, the study combined high-throughput TCR immunosequencing, statistical association of individual TCRs with disease status, and machine learning. The number of typed donors differed by locus: about 620-640 for A, B, C, DRB1 and DQB1; 522 for DQA1; approximately 600 for DPA1; and some 450 for DPB1. About 310 gigabases of sequencing data and tens of millions of unique TCR sequences were included in an early release covering 550 to 800 HLA-typed donors. Of the 398 genotyped donors, 65% to 90% fell in the genetic ancestry cluster associated with self-reported Caucasian donors. The study was designed to test whether signatures of past pathogen exposure could be identified by cataloging public T cell receptors. Several DR-DQ haplotypes were handled as single units for association and clustering because linkage in the cohort was strong. Among 350 to 400 genotyped donors of the cohort, an average of roughly 240,000 unique TCR beta nucleotide sequences were sequenced per donor, approximately 20% of them non-productive. The T cell repertoires of under 700 subjects were profiled by immunosequencing and related to cytomegalovirus serostatus. In a later analysis, previously published TCR beta repertoires from about 670 donors were re-analyzed and high-resolution HLA genotyping was added so that TCR occurrence patterns could be studied. Genome-wide SNP genotypes for about 65% of the 666 donors were used in a later genetic analysis, which treated that subset as a discovery cohort. Donor age, sex, ethnicity and CMV serostatus were collected together with the repertoire data. Class I and class II HLA loci were covered by the typing at four-digit resolution. All discovery cohort repertoires had been generated using a single sequencing platform. In an earlier analysis of 587 of the donors, high-throughput TCR beta sequencing was used to judge whether each TCR beta V gene segment behaved as functional or pseudogenic. Along with the roughly 700-subject first cohort, a separate validation cohort of 120 different subjects was used.

General conclusions and limits of the study: The sequencing pipeline was judged likely to have produced a cluster of highly shared sequence variants as a technical artifact. CMV serostatus was the only immune exposure information available for the cohort. Some IMGT-functional V segments, including TRBV6-2 and TRBV6-3, could not be distinguished by the 87-base-pair reads and were therefore excluded. Seventeen rarely observed V segments, including chromosome 9 orphons, were excluded from the earlier analysis of several hundred of the donors because counts were too low. Several of the top co-occurrence clusters appeared to be linked to parvovirus B19, influenza, CMV and Epstein-Barr virus, according to a later analysis. A later genetic analysis associated a missense DCLRE1C variant with V-gene and J-gene trimming of TCR beta chains, and an independent cohort replicated the association. In this cohort, only TCR beta chains were sequenced, and detectable features were limited by the absence of alpha or paired-chain data. Sequencing depth was assumed to be roughly uniform across donors in the presence/absence analyses, though that assumption may not hold. According to a later analysis, most CMV-associated TCR beta chains appeared to be HLA-restricted, and the HLA associations seemed to be driven largely by CMV exposure. Because HLA typing was unavailable for some donors at each locus, only the typed subset was used in association tests. A further reported finding was that TCR beta sequences accurately predicted the HLA-A and HLA-B alleles for most subjects in the first cohort. Compared with equally common non-associated chains, HLA-associated TCR beta chains in a later analysis were more clonally expanded and had lower generation probabilities. Compared with the roughly 700-donor mean, donors in an Asian-associated ancestry cluster had fewer N-insertions in productive TCRs, according to a later genetic analysis. In vitro tests confirmed that a few of the cytomegalovirus-associated TCR beta chains recognize cytomegalovirus antigens. A later analysis found that TCR association rates varied across HLA loci, with DRB1 alleles showing the most associated TCRs and HLA-C alleles the fewest. Linkage disequilibrium might explain the correlated functional status among segregating V segments, but an unknown experimental factor could not be excluded. Across donors, most TCR sequences were observed very rarely, whereas some public TCRs were present in many individuals. It was suggested by the authors that the approach could potentially be generalized to other disease states and immunological phenotypes. When HLA alleles, especially DR and DQ, strongly co-occurred, attributing TCR associations to individual alleles was difficult. The study gave a list of over 150 TCR beta chains associated with cytomegalovirus. A later analysis associated about 18,000 TCR beta sequences with specific HLA alleles at a false discovery rate of 0.05. An earlier analysis of approximately 540 of the donors showed that most TCR beta V segments appeared in productive rearrangements either about 87% or about 30% of the time, which broadly matched IMGT annotations. In both the original and validation cohorts, the classifier was reported to diagnose cytomegalovirus status with high specificity and sensitivity.

The library was made by the immunoSEQ multiplex PCR assay. The multiplex PCR relied on a mix of 60 forward primers for TCR Vbeta segments and 13 reverse primers for TCR Jbeta segments. A multiplex PCR assay on genomic DNA amplified the CDR3 region of rearranged TCR beta genes. On the Illumina HiSeq System, the amplified TCR beta libraries were sequenced as 87-base-pair reads. As for how the authors treated the data: Across the 700 or so repertoires, a later analysis counted roughly 84 million unique TCR beta chains, 9.5 million to 12 million of which were shared by at least two donors. To remove PCR and sequencing errors, raw reads were error-corrected and collapsed into unique sequences using a nearest-neighbor algorithm that merged closely related sequences. To assign V, D and J gene segments, CDR3 sequences were aligned to IMGT reference sequences. Each retained sequence needed at least a six-nucleotide match to both a V gene segment and a J gene segment. Rearrangements were classified as productive when the CDR3 lacked stop codons and remained in frame with V and J, and all other rearrangements were classified as non-productive. Following IMGT convention, CDR3 was defined as the stretch from the second conserved V-encoded cysteine up to the conserved J-encoded phenylalanine. The earlier analysis of approximately 500 of the donors excluded sequences that lacked an unambiguous match to a single V gene segment. In an earlier analysis of 500 to 750 of the donors, V segments were called functional above 56.7% productive rearrangements and were called segregating when the between-donor standard deviation exceeded 5%. A statistical classification framework was built to diagnose cytomegalovirus status from the catalog of TCR beta chain sequences. In a later analysis, V and J genes were assigned by comparing TCR nucleotide sequences against IMGT/GENE-DB human TR gene sequences. The TCRdist pipeline was used in a later analysis to assign CDR3 sequences and most-parsimonious VDJ recombination scenarios. In a later analysis, each TCR beta chain was defined by its CDR3 amino acid sequence together with its V-gene family, and reads without a unique V-gene family were excluded. A later analysis removed 500 to 600 highly shared, low-generation-probability nucleotide sequences to deal with suspected cross-contamination and a sequencing artifact. In a later analysis, a clonal expansion index for each public chain was calculated from normalized within-repertoire ranks of inferred template counts. Generation probabilities in a later analysis came from a VDJ recombination model fitted to out-of-frame rearrangements, and those results were checked against IGoR. In a later analysis, TCR-TCR, TCR-HLA and TCR-CMV co-occurrence was scored with hypergeometric tests, and a repertoire-size bias correction was applied to TCR pairs. A later analysis estimated false discovery rates by permuting HLA or CMV assignments 20 times. In a later analysis, co-occurring TCRs were grouped using DBSCAN, and TCRdist sequence similarity was added for clustering within HLA-allele-positive subsets. For co-occurrence clustering, repertoires with fewer than 30,000 or more than 120,000 public chains were excluded, along with roughly 5 repertoires with anomalous nucleotide sharing. TCRdb holds this immuneACCESS table with in-frame rearrangements only. Some clones are missing; in checked studies, unresolved V genes explain under half, and the rest has no known cause. The V and J calls and clone size are taken from that table; D and trimming were inferred from the DNA. The sample data list fewer than 90,000 clones, and almost 80% of these were observed just once. About 6% of the sample is in the top ten clones.

In total, 500 to 700 healthy bone marrow donors made up the cohort. All cohort members were sampled while nominally healthy, although unrecorded immune exposures were likely present. The donor tested CMV seronegative and was one of the 352 seronegative cohort members. A peripheral blood sample was provided by each donor, and peripheral blood mononuclear cells were used for TCR beta sequencing. The Qiagen DNeasy Blood Extraction Kit was used to extract genomic DNA from the blood cell samples. About this clone: What antigen it recognizes has not been identified. No base quality information exists; no much larger clone differs at one position.

Relative to germline, V is missing 2 bases and J is missing 12 bases, with 14 bases of the junction outside any gene match. CDR1 and CDR2 (SGHRS, YFSETQ) derive from the germline V gene. The CDR3, from cysteine to phenylalanine, totals 15 residues. The sequence is cut down to CDR3 DNA, 45 bases in frame from base 1. The sequencing input was PBMCs. The origin of this receptor is a female donor in good health and CMV-seronegative. The chain employs TRBV5-1 and TRBJ2-1; TRBD2 fits 7 bases in the junction. The nucleotide sequence is TGCGCCAGCAGCTTAGACTCCAGCAGCCCGGGGGGGCAGTTCTTC. Translated, this gives CASSLDSSSPGGQFF. Supplemented by the reference TRBV5-1 and TRBJ2-1 proteins around the CDR3, the complete variable domain is KAGVTQTPRYLIKTRGQQVTLSCSPISGHRSVSWYQQTPGQGLQFLFEYFSETQRNKGNFPGRFSGRQFSNSRSEMNVSTLELGDSALYLCASSLDSSSPGGQFFGPGTRLTVL.